The 3 T cell receptor beta chains presented below share a single source sample, sequenced in a study of blood T cell repertoires in COVID-19. The data were produced by immunoSEQ multiplex PCR, yet TCRdb's version contains in-frame clones alone and is incomplete. The sample records about 55,000 clones, roughly 87% being singletons. Input material: peripheral blood. Receptors originate from a woman aged 55-69 years with acute or convalescent COVID-19.

The chain links TRBV4-2 to TRBJ2-7; tentative D call: TRBD1 (6 bases). Germline V gene lookup returns CDR1 LGHNA and CDR2 YNFKEQ. This CDR3 has 14 amino acids. V shed 1 base and J shed 4 bases, with 11 bases lying between them. The CDR3 is CASSQAQGGYEQYF. The CDR3 nucleotides read TGTGCCAGCAGCCAAGCGCAAGGGGGTTACGAGCAGTACTTC.

DNA for the CDR3: TGCGCCAGCAGCTTGGTACAGGGGAGCTCTGGAAACACCATATATTTT. Its translation: CASSLVQGSSGNTIYF. The chain is built from TRBV5-1 and TRBJ1-3; 7 positions match TRBD1. Unmatched junction bases numbered 3, after V lost 0 bases and J lost 0 bases. The CDR3 runs to 16 residues. Per germline, CDR1 SGHRS and CDR2 YFSETQ.

This clone was seen a single time. The chain has TRBV28 and TRBJ2-1; D not resolved. This CDR3 has 12 residues. CDR1 and CDR2 from the germline V gene are MDHEN and SYDVKM. Trimming pared 6 bases from V and 7 bases from J, leaving 10 bases between. CDR3 sequence (DNA): TGTGCCAGCAGCCAGCGCTCGAATGAGCAGTTCTTC. Protein product: CASSQRSNEQFF.